These T cell receptor beta chains were read from a single sample in a study of blood T cells in healthy people across ages. In TCRdb, the 5' RACE reads were re-called with MiXCR into one record per CDR3 protein. The sample carries about 750,000 distinct CDR3 sequences, about 55% recorded once. Sequencing input: blood. The source of these receptors is an elderly man in good health. The CDR3 runs from the conserved cysteine through the conserved F or W. Each record gives: clone size, D gene, J gene, V gene, CDR3 protein, CDR3 DNA. The D gene is left open where the match is weak. Expanded clones are given a class, and other clones once, few, many or no size at all.

>NA|NA|TRBJ2-1|TRBV7-2
CASSPWGHYNEQFF
TGTGCCAGCAGCCCCTGGGGACACTACAATGAGCAGTTCTTC
>NA|TRBD2|TRBJ2-1|TRBV27
CASSLRELADYNEQFF
TGTGCCAGCAGCTTAAGGGAACTAGCGGATTACAATGAGCAGTTCTTC
>NA|NA|TRBJ1-5|TRBV4-1
CASSQGPQLNQPQHF
TGCGCCAGCAGCCAAGGGCCACAGCTCAATCAGCCCCAGCATTTT
>few|NA|TRBJ2-5|TRBV7-3
CASSFGPRVETQYF
TGTGCCAGCAGCTTTGGACCGAGAGTTGAGACCCAGTACTTC
>NA|NA|TRBJ2-3|TRBV13
CASSRLRTVTDTQYF
TGTGCCAGCAGCCGGTTGAGGACAGTCACAGATACGCAGTATTTT
>many|TRBD1|TRBJ1-2|TRBV7-2
CASSHKIPGQGASGYTF
TGTGCCAGCAGCCACAAGATTCCGGGACAGGGGGCTTCTGGCTACACCTTC
>few|NA|TRBJ2-7|TRBV12-3/TRBV12-4
CASSDASAEQYF
TGTGCCAGCAGCGATGCTAGCGCCGAGCAGTACTTC
>NA|TRBD1|TRBJ1-1|TRBV19
CASIRTGVGTEAFF
TGTGCCAGTATCCGGACAGGGGTGGGCACTGAAGCTTTCTTT
>NA|NA|TRBJ1-1|TRBV29-1
CSVQGVSFGEAFF
TGCAGCGTCCAAGGGGTTAGCTTTGGTGAAGCTTTCTTT
>few|NA|TRBJ2-3|TRBV29-1
CSVEKGSGTDTQYF
TGCAGCGTTGAAAAGGGTTCTGGCACAGATACGCAGTATTTT
>few|NA|TRBJ2-6|TRBV3-1
CASSQSKAGANVLTF
TGTGCCAGCAGCCAGTCCAAGGCTGGGGCCAACGTCCTGACTTTC
>NA|NA|TRBJ2-7|TRBV6-2/TRBV6-3
CASSWAGKSEQYF
TGTGCCAGCAGTTGGGCAGGGAAAAGTGAGCAGTACTTC
>NA|TRBD1|TRBJ2-7|TRBV20-1
CSARKAGGYEQYF
TGCAGTGCTAGAAAGGCAGGGGGATACGAGCAGTACTTC
>NA|TRBD2|TRBJ2-7|TRBV28
CASSLSASGSHEQYF
TGTGCCAGCAGTTTATCGGCTAGCGGGAGCCACGAGCAGTACTTC
>NA|TRBD2|TRBJ2-1|TRBV20-1
CSARVPLAGYNEQFF
TGCAGTGCTAGAGTTCCCCTAGCGGGCTACAATGAGCAGTTCTTC
>NA|NA|TRBJ2-1|TRBV6-4
CASSPVVGGGEQFF
TGTGCCAGCAGCCCGGTGGTGGGGGGAGGTGAGCAGTTCTTC
>NA|NA|TRBJ1-2|TRBV6-5
CASSYARGPNYGYTF
TGTGCCAGCAGTTACGCTCGGGGACCGAACTATGGCTACACCTTC
>few|TRBD2|TRBJ2-4|TRBV6-1
CASSDYLAGGTLAKNIQYF
TGTGCCAGCAGTGACTATCTAGCGGGAGGAACCCTAGCCAAAAACATTCAGTACTTC
>once|TRBD2|TRBJ2-7|TRBV20-1
CSARDPRTSPYEQYF
TGCAGTGCTAGAGATCCGCGGACTAGTCCCTACGAGCAGTACTTC
>few|NA|TRBJ2-1|TRBV10-3
CAISDSGVPYNEQFF
TGTGCCATCAGTGATTCCGGGGTGCCCTACAATGAGCAGTTCTTC
>NA|NA|TRBJ2-7|TRBV20-1
CSAYAGTFYEQYF
TGCAGTGCCTACGCTGGGACCTTCTACGAGCAGTACTTC
>NA|NA|TRBJ2-7|TRBV9
CASSVAIGDEQYF
TGTGCCAGCAGCGTAGCTATCGGGGACGAGCAGTACTTC
>NA|TRBD2|TRBJ2-7|TRBV24-1
CATSEGGLAGVSYEQYF
TGTGCCACCAGTGAAGGGGGACTAGCGGGAGTTTCCTACGAGCAGTACTTC
>NA|TRBD1|TRBJ2-4|TRBV12-3/TRBV12-4
CASTPSQGVMGKNIQYF
TGTGCCAGCACCCCAAGTCAGGGGGTTATGGGGAAAAACATTCAGTACTTC
>NA|NA|TRBJ2-1|TRBV9
CASSVAGRATHRTNEQFF
TGTGCCAGCAGCGTAGCCGGCCGGGCTACTCACCGTACAAATGAGCAGTTCTTC
>few|NA|TRBJ1-2|TRBV5-1
CASSRGETGYGYTF
TGCGCCAGCAGTAGGGGGGAGACTGGCTATGGCTACACCTTC
>NA|TRBD2|TRBJ2-1|TRBV5-1
CASSGTRAGRSYNEQFF
TGCGCCAGCAGCGGCACCCGAGCGGGGCGCTCCTACAATGAGCAGTTCTTC
>NA|TRBD2|TRBJ2-1|TRBV20-1
CSAPGLADYNEQFF
TGCAGTGCCCCGGGACTAGCTGACTACAATGAGCAGTTCTTC
>few|TRBD2|TRBJ2-7|TRBV28
CASSQSTSGNYEQYF
TGTGCCAGCAGCCAGTCAACTAGCGGGAACTACGAGCAGTACTTC
>once|NA|TRBJ2-1|TRBV6-5
CASSLSTVSYNKQFF
TGTGCCAGCAGTTTATCGACAGTCTCCTACAATAAGCAGTTCTTC
>few|TRBD1|TRBJ2-7|TRBV10-2
CASSELPGTGGFGQYF
TGCGCCAGCAGTGAGTTACCCGGGACAGGGGGTTTTGGGCAGTACTTC
>few|TRBD2|TRBJ2-7|TRBV3-1
CASSRPTSASGPFVEQYF
TGTGCCAGCAGCCGACCGACTAGCGCCTCAGGGCCATTCGTCGAGCAGTACTTC
>NA|NA|TRBJ1-2|TRBV20-1
CTQGGVKGYTF
TGCACCCAAGGGGGGGTGAAGGGCTACACCTTC
>few|NA|TRBJ2-7|TRBV10-2
CASSMLRSYEQYF
TGCGCCAGCAGTATGCTCCGGTCCTACGAGCAGTACTTC
>NA|NA|TRBJ1-2|TRBV5-5
CASSTQGSPAGYTF
TGTGCCAGCAGCACACAGGGTAGTCCCGCTGGCTACACCTTC
>NA|NA|TRBJ1-6|TRBV28
CASSLVDSPLHF
TGTGCCAGCAGTTTGGTCGATTCACCCCTCCACTTT
>few|NA|TRBJ1-5|TRBV2
CASSETAGGNQPQHF
TGTGCCAGCAGTGAGACGGCGGGGGGCAATCAGCCCCAGCATTTT
>NA|NA|TRBJ2-1|TRBV5-1
CASSSMPLTNEQFF
TGCGCCAGCAGCTCAATGCCCCTTACCAATGAGCAGTTCTTC
>once|TRBD2|TRBJ2-3|TRBV20-1
CSARAAGVTDTQYF
TGCAGTGCTAGAGCAGCGGGGGTCACAGATACGCAGTATTTT
>NA|TRBD1|TRBJ2-7|TRBV3-1
CASSQDAGQGNEQYF
TGTGCCAGCAGCCAAGACGCGGGACAGGGGAACGAGCAGTACTTC